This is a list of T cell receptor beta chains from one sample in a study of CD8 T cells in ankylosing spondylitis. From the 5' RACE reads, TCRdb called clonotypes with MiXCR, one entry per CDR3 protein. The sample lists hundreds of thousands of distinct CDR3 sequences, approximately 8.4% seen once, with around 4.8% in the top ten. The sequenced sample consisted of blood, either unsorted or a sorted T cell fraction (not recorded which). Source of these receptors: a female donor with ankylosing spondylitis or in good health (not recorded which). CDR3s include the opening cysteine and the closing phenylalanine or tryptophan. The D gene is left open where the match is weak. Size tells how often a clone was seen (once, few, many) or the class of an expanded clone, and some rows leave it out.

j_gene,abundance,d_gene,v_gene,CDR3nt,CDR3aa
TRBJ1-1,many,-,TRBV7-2,TGTGCCAGCAGTCGACAGTCTAAGAACACTGAAGCTTTCTTT,CASSRQSKNTEAFF
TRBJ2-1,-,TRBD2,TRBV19,TGTGCCAGTGGCGGGAGGGAGTCCTACAATGAGCAGTTCTTC,CASGGRESYNEQFF
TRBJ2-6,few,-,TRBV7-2,TGTGCCAGCAGCTTAGCAAGGCAGAGCGCTGGGGCCAACGTCCTGACTTTC,CASSLARQSAGANVLTF
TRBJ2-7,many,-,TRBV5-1,TGCGCCAGCAGCCTAGGACTAATCGGCGAGCAGTACTTC,CASSLGLIGEQYF
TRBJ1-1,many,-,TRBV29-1,TGCAGCGTGACCTTTCGGCAGGTGAACACTGAAGCTTTCTTT,CSVTFRQVNTEAFF
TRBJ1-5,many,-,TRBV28,TGTGCCAGCAGCTTTGACATGGCCGAGCCCCAGCATTTT,CASSFDMAEPQHF
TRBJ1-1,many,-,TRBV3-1,TGTGCCAGCAGACCCACAGGGAGGGACACTGAAGCTTTCTTT,CASRPTGRDTEAFF
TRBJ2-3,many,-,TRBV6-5,TGTGCCAGCAGTCCCGGTCGCGGTAAGCAGTATTTT,CASSPGRGKQYF
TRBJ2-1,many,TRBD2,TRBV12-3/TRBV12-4,TGTGCCAGCAACCATCCAGCGGGAACCTACAATGAGCAGTTCTTC,CASNHPAGTYNEQFF
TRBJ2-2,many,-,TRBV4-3,TGCGCCAGCAGCCAAGTTGGGGGGATCGGGGAGCTGTTTTTT,CASSQVGGIGELFF
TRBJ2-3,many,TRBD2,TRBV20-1,TGCAGTGCTAGAGTTCCCGTAGCGGGAGGGCAGGGGGATACGCAGTATTTT,CSARVPVAGGQGDTQYF
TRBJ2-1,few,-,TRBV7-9,TGTGCCAGCAGCTTAGTTATGCAGAATGAGCAGTTCTTC,CASSLVMQNEQFF
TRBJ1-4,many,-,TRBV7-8,TGTGCCAGCAGTCCTCCAGGAATAAATGAAAAACTGTTTTTT,CASSPPGINEKLFF
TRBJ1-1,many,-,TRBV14,TGTGCCAGCAGCCAAGATACCCCCAGTACTGAAGCTTTCTTT,CASSQDTPSTEAFF
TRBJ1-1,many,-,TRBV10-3,TGTGCCATCAGTGAGGGGGGCCTGGGTGAAGCTTTCTTT,CAISEGGLGEAFF
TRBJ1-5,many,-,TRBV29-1,TGCAGCGTTGAAGAGGGGTCGGGTAGCAATCAGCCCCAGCATTTT,CSVEEGSGSNQPQHF
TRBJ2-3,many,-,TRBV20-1,TGCAGTGCTGTCCGTCGCGACAACCGAGGCACAGATACGCAGTATTTT,CSAVRRDNRGTDTQYF
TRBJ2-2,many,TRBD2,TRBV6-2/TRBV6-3,TGTGCCAGCAGTTCGAGACTAGCGGGGAACACCGGGGAGCTGTTTTTT,CASSSRLAGNTGELFF
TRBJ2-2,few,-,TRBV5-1,TGCGCCAGCAGCCCTTCGGTCTCCGGGGAGCTGTTTTTT,CASSPSVSGELFF
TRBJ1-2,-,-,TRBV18,TGTGCCAGCTCACCATCGGGGGATGGCTATGGCTACACCTTC,CASSPSGDGYGYTF
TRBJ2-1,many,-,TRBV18,TGTGCCAGCTCACCGCAGGGTCAGGAGCAGTTCTTC,CASSPQGQEQFF
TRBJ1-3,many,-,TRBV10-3,TGTGCCATCAGTGAGTCGCAGGGGAGCACCATATATTTT,CAISESQGSTIYF
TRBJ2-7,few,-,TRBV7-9,TGTGCCAGCAGCTTAGAAGGAGCCTACGAGCAGTACTTC,CASSLEGAYEQYF
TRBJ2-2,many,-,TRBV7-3,TGTGCCAGCAGCCCACCAGGACGGTCCGCCGGGGAGCTGTTTTTT,CASSPPGRSAGELFF
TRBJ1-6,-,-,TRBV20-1,TGCAGTGCTAGGCAGACAGGTGGGGATTCACCCCTCCACTTT,CSARQTGGDSPLHF
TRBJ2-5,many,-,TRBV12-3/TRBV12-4,TGTGCCAGCAGTTTACAGAACCAAGAGACCCAGTACTTC,CASSLQNQETQYF
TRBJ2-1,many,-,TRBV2,TGTGCCAGCACCCCAGAGGGGGTTTCCTTGGGACTCGTATTC,CASTPEGVSLGLVF
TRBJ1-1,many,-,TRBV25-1,TGTGCCAGCAGTAACTTCAGGGAGGAAGCTTTCTTT,CASSNFREEAFF
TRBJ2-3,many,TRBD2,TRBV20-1,TGCAGTGCTATAGCGGGAGGGCCAGATACGCAGTATTTT,CSAIAGGPDTQYF
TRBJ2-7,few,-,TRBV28,TGTGCCAGCAGTCGGGCAGACGAGCAGTACTTC,CASSRADEQYF
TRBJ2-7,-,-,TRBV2,TGTGCCAGCAGTGAGAGGGAGCTATCCCACGGGCAGTACTTC,CASSERELSHGQYF
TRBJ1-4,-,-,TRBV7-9,TGTGCCAGCAGCTTAACGGGAGCTCGAGAAAAACTGTTTTTT,CASSLTGAREKLFF
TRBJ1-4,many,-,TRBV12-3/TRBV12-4,TGTGCCAGCAGATTACAGGGTGGGGATGAAAAACTGTTTTTT,CASRLQGGDEKLFF
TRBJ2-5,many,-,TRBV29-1,TGCAGCGTTGGCGGGTCAGAGACCCAGTACTTC,CSVGGSETQYF
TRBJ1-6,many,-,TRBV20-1,TGCAGTGCCAGGGTGGGACCGGATTCACCCCTCCACTTT,CSARVGPDSPLHF
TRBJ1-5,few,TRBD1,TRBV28,TGTGCCAGCAGTGACCCGGGACAGGGCAATCAGCCCCAGCATTTT,CASSDPGQGNQPQHF
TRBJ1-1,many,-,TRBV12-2,TGTGCAAGTCGCTTATGGGTCGCTGGGGATGATACTGAAGCTTTCTTT,CASRLWVAGDDTEAFF
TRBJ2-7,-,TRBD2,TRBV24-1,TGTGCCACCAGTGGAGGGGCCGGGGGGGAGCAGTACTTC,CATSGGAGGEQYF
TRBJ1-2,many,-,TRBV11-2,TGTGCCAGCAGCTTAGGAGGCGATGGCTACACCTTC,CASSLGGDGYTF
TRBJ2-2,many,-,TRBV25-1,TGTGCCAGCAGTGAGTCCCCAGGTGTCGGGGAGCTGTTTTTT,CASSESPGVGELFF
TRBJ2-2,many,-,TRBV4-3,TGCGCCAGCAGCCAAGTAGGCTTCGGGGAGCTGTTTTTT,CASSQVGFGELFF
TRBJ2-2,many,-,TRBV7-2,TGTGCCAGCAGCTTAGGAACCGGGGAGCTGTTTTTT,CASSLGTGELFF
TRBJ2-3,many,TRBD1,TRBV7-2,TGTGCCAGCTCCCGGGACAGGTCAGGAGATACGCAGTATTTT,CASSRDRSGDTQYF
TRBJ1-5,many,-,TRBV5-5,TGTGCCAGCAGCTTGGAGTGGGCAGGGAATCAGCCCCAGCATTTT,CASSLEWAGNQPQHF
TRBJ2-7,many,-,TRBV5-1,TGCGCCAGCAGCTTGGTGCGGGAAGGCGAGCAGTACTTC,CASSLVREGEQYF
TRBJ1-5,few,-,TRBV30,TGTGCCTGGAGTGTACTGGGGAATCAGCCCCAGCATTTT,CAWSVLGNQPQHF
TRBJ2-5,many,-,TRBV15,TGTGCCACCAGCAGAGCAGGGGCGACTTTTCAAGAGACCCAGTACTTC,CATSRAGATFQETQYF
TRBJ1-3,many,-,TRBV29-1,TGCAGCGTTGGGTGGGGCCGTGGAAACACCATATATTTT,CSVGWGRGNTIYF
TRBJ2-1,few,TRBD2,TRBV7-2,TGTGCCAGCAGCCTTGAGCGGGATCCGGTGTACAATGAGCAGTTCTTC,CASSLERDPVYNEQFF
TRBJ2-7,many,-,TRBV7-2,TGTGCCAGCAGCATGGCGGCCGACATAGCCTCCTACGAGCAGTACTTC,CASSMAADIASYEQYF
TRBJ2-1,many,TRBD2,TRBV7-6,TGTGCCAGCAGCCCTGTTCTAGCGGGTTTCAATGAGCAGTTCTTC,CASSPVLAGFNEQFF
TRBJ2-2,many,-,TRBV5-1,TGCGCCAGCAGCTTGGGTCAAACCGGGGAGCTGTTTTTT,CASSLGQTGELFF
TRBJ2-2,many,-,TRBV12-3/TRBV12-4,TGTGCCAGCAGTTGGGACTTGAACACCGGGGAGCTGTTTTTT,CASSWDLNTGELFF
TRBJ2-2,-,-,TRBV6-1,TGTGCCAGCAGTGCGGGACCGGGGAACACCGTGGAGCTGTTTTTT,CASSAGPGNTVELFF
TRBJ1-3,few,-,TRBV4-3,TGCGCCAGCAGCCCGGGGAGCCCTGGAAACACCATATATTTT,CASSPGSPGNTIYF
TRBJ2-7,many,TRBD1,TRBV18,TGTGCCAGCTCACCGCAAACAACAGGGGGCGAGCAGTACTTC,CASSPQTTGGEQYF
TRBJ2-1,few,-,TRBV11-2,TGTGCCAGCAGCTTACGGGCGGTGCTAGCGCTCAGCTCCTACAATGAGCAGTTCTTC,CASSLRAVLALSSYNEQFF
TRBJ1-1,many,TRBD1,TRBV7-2,TGTGCCACCGTCTCATGGACAGGGCAAAACACTGAAGCTTTCTTT,CATVSWTGQNTEAFF
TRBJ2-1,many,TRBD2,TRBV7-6,TGTGCCAGCAGCCTCAAAACTAGCGGGAGGGCCTATGAGCAGTTCTTC,CASSLKTSGRAYEQFF
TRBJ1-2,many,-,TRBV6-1,TGTGCCAGCAGTGAGTACAAGCGAACTGGCTACACCTTC,CASSEYKRTGYTF